This T cell receptor (beta chain) was captured in a study of regulatory T cells in long-lasting Graves disease. Investigators prepared the TCR beta libraries by applying iRepertoire HTBI primers and Arm-PCR of CDR3 regions. TCRdb re-analysed the multiplex PCR reads in MiXCR, keeping a single row per CDR3 protein. The table shows hundreds of thousands of distinct CDR3 sequences, with around an eighth occurring only once. This clonotype was observed at least ten times. Specified time point: newly diagnosed GD, antithyroid drugs for less than 3 months. RNA extracted from PBMCs served as the sequencing template. The sample was also reused in another study, on T cells in Graves' hyperthyroidism and ophthalmopathy. That study reports: For the diagnoses, clinical symptoms, serum thyroxine and TRAb, thyroid ultrasound and orbital computed tomography were used.

Specimen: peripheral blood mononuclear cells (PBMCs), collected at new diagnosis, from a patient treated with antithyroid drugs. The TCR was taken from a man aged 25-45 years with Graves disease.

CDR3 DNA sequence: TGTGCCAGCAGCGCCGGCCAGGCCGATGGCTACACCTTC. It yields the protein CASSAGQADGYTF. The chain combines TRBV9 with TRBJ1-2; D gene ambiguous. V shed 3 bases and J shed 6 bases, with 12 bases lying between them. CDR1 and CDR2 (germline): SGDLS, YYNGEE. The CDR3 sequence is 13 residues long. Complete variable domain (other parts from reference TRBV9 and TRBJ1-2): DSGVTQTPKHLITATGQRVTLRCSPRSGDLSVYWYQQSLDQGLQFLIQYYNGEERAKGNILERFSAQQFPDLHSELNLSSLELGDSALYFCASSAGQADGYTFGSGTRLTVV.